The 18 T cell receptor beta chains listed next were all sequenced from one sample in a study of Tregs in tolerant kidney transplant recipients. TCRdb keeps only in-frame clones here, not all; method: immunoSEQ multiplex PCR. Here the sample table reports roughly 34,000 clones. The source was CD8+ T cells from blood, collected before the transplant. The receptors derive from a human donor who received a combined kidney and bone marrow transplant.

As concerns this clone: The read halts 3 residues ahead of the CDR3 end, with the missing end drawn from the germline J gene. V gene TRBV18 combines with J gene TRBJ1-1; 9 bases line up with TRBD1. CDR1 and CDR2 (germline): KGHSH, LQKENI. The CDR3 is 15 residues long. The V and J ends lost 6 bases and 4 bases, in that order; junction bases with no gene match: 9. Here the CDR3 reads CASSRLGTGRTEAFF. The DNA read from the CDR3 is TGTGCCAGCTCCAGATTAGGGACAGGGCGCACTGAA.

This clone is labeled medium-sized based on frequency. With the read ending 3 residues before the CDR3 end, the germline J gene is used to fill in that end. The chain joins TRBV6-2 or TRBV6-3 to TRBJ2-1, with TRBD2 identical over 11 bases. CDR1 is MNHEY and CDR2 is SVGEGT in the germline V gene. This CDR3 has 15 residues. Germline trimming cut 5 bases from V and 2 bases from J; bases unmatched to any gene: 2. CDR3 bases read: TGTGCCAGCAGTCTAGCGGGGGGCACCTACAATGAG. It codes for CASSLAGGTYNE. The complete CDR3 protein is CASSLAGGTYNEQFF.

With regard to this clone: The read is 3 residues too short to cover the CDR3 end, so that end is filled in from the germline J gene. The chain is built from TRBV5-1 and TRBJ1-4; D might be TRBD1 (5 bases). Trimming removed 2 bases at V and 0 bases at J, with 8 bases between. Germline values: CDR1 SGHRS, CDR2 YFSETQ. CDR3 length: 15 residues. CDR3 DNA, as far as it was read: TGCGCCAGCAGCTTTCAGGGCGCAACTAATGAAAAA. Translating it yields CASSFQGATNEK. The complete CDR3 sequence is CASSFQGATNEKLFF.

Partial CDR3 DNA: TGTGCCAGCTCCGAGGGGCGGGGG. It specifies CASSEGRG. Given in full, the CDR3 is CASSEGRGAFF. The V call is TRBV7-9, the J call TRBJ1-1; D perhaps matches TRBD1 (5 bases). The read stops 3 residues short of the end of the CDR3; the missing end is completed from the germline J gene. CDR3 length equals 11 residues. The germline V gene has CDR1 SEHNR and CDR2 FQNEAQ (reference sequence).

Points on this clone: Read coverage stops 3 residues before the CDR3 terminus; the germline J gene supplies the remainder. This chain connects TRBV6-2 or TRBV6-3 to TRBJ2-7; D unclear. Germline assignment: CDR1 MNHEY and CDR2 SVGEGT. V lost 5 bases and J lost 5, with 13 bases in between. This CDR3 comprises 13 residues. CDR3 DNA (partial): TGTGCCAGCAGTGTTAGTATGCTCCACGAG. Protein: CASSVSMLHE. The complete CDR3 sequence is CASSVSMLHEQYF.

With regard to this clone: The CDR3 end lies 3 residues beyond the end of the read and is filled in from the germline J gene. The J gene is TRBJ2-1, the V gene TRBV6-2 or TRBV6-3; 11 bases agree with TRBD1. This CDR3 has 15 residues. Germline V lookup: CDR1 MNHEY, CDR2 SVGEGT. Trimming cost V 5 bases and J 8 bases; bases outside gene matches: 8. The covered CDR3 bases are TGTGCCAGCAGTCCGGGACAGGGGGAAACGGATGAG. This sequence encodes CASSPGQGETDE. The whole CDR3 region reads CASSPGQGETDEQFF.

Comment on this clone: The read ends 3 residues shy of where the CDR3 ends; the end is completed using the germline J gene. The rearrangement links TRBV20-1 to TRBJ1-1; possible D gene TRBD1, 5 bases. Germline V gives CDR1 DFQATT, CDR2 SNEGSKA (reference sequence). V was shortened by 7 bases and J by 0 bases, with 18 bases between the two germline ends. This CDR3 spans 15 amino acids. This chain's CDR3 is CSVLVVGGMNTEAFF. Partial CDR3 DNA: TGCAGTGTGCTAGTAGTCGGGGGGATGAACACTGAA.

The chain's CDR3 is CASSKGQGAWQPQHF. The CDR3 DNA, read in part, is TGTGCCAGCAGCAAGGGACAGGGGGCCTGGCAGCCC. The chain combines TRBV7-9 with TRBJ1-5, with TRBD1 identical over 12 bases. The DNA ends 3 residues before the CDR3 does, and the rest of the CDR3 is filled in from the germline J gene. The germline gives CDR1 SEHNR, CDR2 FQNEAQ (reference sequence). V lost 5 bases and J lost 7; bases outside the gene matches: 6. The CDR3 length is 15 residues. Filled out from reference TRBV7-9 and TRBJ1-5, the complete variable domain reads DTGVSQNPRHKITKRGQNVTFRCDPISEHNRLYWYRQTLGQGPEFLTYFQNEAQLEKSRLLSDRFSAERPKGSFSTLEIQRTEQGDSAMYLCASSKGQGAWQPQHFGDGTRLSIL.

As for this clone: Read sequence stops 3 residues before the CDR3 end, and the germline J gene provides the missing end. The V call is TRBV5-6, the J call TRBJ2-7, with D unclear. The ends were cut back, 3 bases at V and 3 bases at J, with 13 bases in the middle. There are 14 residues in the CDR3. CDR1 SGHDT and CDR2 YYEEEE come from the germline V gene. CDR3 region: CASSSENSYYEQYF. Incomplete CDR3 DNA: TGTGCCAGCAGCTCCGAGAACAGTTACTACGAG.

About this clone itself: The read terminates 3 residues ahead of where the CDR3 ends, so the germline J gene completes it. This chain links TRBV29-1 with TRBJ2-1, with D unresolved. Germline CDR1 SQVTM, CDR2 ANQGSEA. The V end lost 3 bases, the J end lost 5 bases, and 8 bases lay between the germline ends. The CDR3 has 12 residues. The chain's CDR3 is CSVDRINNEQFF. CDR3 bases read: TGCAGCGTTGACAGGATAAACAATGAG.

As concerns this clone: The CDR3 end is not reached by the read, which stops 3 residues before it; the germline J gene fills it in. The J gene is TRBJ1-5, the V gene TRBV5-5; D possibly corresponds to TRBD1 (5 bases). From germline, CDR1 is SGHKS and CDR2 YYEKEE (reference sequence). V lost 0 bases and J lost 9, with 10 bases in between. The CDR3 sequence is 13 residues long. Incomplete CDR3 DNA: TGTGCCAGCAGCTTGGAAGGGGTCGGGCCC. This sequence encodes CASSLEGVGP. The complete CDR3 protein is CASSLEGVGPQHF.

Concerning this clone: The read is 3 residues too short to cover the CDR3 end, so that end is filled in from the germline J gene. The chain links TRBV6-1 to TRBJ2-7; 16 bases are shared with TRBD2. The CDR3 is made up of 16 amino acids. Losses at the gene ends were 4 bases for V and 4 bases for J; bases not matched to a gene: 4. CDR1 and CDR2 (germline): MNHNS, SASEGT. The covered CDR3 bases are TGTGCCAGCAGTGCGGGACTAGCGGGAGGGGGTTACGAG. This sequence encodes CASSAGLAGGGYE. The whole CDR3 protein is CASSAGLAGGGYEQYF.

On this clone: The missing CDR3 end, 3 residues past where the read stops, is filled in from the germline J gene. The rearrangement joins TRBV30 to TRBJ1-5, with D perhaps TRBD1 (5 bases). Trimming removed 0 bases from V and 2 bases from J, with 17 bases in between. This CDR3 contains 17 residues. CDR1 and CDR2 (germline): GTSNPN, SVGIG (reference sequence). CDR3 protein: CAWSVGYGTFGNQPQHF. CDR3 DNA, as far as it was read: TGTGCCTGGAGTGTGGGGTACGGGACTTTTGGCAATCAGCCC.

This CDR3 is CAPCGNQPQHF. CDR3 DNA, as far as it was read: TGTGCCCCCTGCGGGAATCAGCCC. This chain uses TRBV30 with TRBJ1-5; D remains ambiguous. The CDR3 extends 3 residues past the end of the read, so its final part is completed from the germline J gene. V lost 8 bases to trimming and J lost 4 bases, with 9 bases between them. Per germline, CDR1 GTSNPN and CDR2 SVGIG (reference sequence). The CDR3 is made up of 11 amino acids.

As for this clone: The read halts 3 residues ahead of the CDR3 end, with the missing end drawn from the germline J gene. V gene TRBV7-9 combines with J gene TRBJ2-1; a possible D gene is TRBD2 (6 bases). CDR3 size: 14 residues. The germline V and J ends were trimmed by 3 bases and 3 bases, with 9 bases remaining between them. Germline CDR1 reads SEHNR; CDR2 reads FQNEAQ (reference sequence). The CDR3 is CASSFGGDYNEQFF. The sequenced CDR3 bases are TGTGCCAGCAGCTTCGGCGGGGACTACAATGAG.

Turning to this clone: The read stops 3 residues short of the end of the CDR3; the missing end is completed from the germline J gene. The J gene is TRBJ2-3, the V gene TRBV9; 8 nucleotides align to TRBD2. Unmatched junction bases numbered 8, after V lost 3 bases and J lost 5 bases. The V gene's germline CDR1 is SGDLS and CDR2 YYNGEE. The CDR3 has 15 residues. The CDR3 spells CASSGTSNGGDTQYF. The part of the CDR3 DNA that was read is TGTGCCAGCAGCGGGACTAGCAATGGTGGAGATACG.

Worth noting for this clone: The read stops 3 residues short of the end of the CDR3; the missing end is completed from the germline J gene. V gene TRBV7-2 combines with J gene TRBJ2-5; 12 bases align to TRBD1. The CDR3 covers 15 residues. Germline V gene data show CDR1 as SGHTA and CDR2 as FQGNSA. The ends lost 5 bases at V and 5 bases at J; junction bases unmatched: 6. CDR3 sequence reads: CASSPWDRGLETQYF. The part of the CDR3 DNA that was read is TGTGCCAGCAGCCCATGGGACAGGGGGCTGGAGACC.

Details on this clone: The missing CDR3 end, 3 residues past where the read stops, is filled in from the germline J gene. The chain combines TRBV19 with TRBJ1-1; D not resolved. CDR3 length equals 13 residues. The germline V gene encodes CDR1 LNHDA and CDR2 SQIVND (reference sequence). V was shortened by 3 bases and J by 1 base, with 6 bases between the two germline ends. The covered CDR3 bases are TGTGCCAGTAGTATCGGCGGGAACACTGAA. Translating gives CASSIGGNTE. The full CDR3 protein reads CASSIGGNTEAFF.